This TCR beta chain was identified during a study of beta chain features in type 1 diabetes. Reverse transcribing all isolated RNA meant expressed TCRB transcripts were sequenced. Using immunoSEQ multiplex PCR, the repertoire was profiled, and TCRdb retains in-frame clones only, with some absent. The sample lists 150,000 to 200,000 clones; approximately 13% were seen once. V lost 4 bases, J lost 0 bases, and 5 bases stayed unmatched. Germline CDR1 is MNHNY and CDR2 is SVGAGI (reference sequence). The CDR3 length is 15 residues. The sequence came from a woman aged 18-30 years in good health. Source material: central memory CD4+ T cells from blood. The chain couples TRBV6-6 to TRBJ2-7, with 8 nucleotides matching TRBD2. CDR3 residues: CASSSGTSGSYEQYF. CDR3 DNA: TGTGCCAGCAGTTCCGGGACTAGTGGCTCCTACGAGCAGTACTTC.